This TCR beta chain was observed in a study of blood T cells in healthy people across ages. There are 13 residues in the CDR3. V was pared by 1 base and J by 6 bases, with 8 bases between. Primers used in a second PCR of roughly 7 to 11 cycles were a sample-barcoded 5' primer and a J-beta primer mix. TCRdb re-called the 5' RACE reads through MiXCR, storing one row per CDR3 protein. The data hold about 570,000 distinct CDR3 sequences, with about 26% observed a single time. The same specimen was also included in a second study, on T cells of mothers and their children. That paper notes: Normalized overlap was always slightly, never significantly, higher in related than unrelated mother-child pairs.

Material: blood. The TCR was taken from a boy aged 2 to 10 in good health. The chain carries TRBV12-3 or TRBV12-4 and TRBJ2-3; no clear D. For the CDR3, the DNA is TGTGCCAGCAGTTTAGACCCCGTCGATACGCAGTATTTT. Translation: CASSLDPVDTQYF.